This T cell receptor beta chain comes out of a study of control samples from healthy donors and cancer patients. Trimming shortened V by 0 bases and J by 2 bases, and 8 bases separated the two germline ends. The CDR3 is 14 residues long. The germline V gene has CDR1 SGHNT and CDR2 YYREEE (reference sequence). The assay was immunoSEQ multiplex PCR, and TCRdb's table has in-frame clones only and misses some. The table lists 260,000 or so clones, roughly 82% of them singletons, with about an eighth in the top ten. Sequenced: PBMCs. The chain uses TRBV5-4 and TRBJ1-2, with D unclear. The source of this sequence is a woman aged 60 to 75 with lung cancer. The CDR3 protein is CASSLESRNYGYTF. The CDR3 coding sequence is TGTGCCAGCAGCTTGGAGTCCAGAAACTATGGCTACACCTTC.